The sample holds many counts of the clone carrying this TCR beta chain. This entry belongs to a study of T cells in Graves' hyperthyroidism and ophthalmopathy. Trimming shortened V by 1 base and J by 8 bases, and 11 bases separated the two germline ends. CDR3 size: 14 residues. Germline loops: CDR1 SNHLY, CDR2 FYNNEI. Using RNA transcripts as the source, TCR beta CDR3 regions were amplified. Initially, a first-round RT-PCR of the TCR CDR3 employed the HTBI primer set. In TCRdb, the multiplex PCR reads were re-called with MiXCR into one record per CDR3 protein. Of about 290,000 distinct CDR3 sequences listed, roughly an eighth are singletons.

V is TRBV2 and J is TRBJ1-4, with a possible D match to TRBD1 (5 bases). The sequenced material came from blood. The receptor was isolated from a woman aged 40 to 50 with Graves' hyperthyroidism. CDR3 sequence reads: CASSEGQGLEKLFF. The DNA of the CDR3 is TGTGCCAGCAGTGAAGGGCAGGGCTTGGAAAAACTGTTTTTT. The variable domain in full, completed from reference TRBV2 and TRBJ1-4, reads EPEVTQTPSHQVTQMGQEVILRCVPISNHLYFYWYRQILGQKVEFLVSFYNNEISEKSEIFDDQFSVERPDGSNFTLKIRSTKLEDSAMYFCASSEGQGLEKLFFGSGTQLSVL.